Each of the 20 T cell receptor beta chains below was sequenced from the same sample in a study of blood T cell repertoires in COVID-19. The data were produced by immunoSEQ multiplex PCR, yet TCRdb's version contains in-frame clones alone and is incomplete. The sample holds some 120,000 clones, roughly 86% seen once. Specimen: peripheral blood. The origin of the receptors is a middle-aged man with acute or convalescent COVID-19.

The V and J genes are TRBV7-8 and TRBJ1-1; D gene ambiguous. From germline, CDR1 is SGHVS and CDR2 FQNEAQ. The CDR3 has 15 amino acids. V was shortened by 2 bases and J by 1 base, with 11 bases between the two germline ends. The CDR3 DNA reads TGTGCCAGCAGCTTATTGATCAATAGGAACACTGAAGCTTTCTTT. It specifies CASSLLINRNTEAFF.

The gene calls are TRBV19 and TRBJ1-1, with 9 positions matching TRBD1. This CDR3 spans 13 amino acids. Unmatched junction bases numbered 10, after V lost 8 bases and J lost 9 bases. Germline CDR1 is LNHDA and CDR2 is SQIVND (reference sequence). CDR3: CASARDRESKAFF. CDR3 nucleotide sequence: TGTGCCAGTGCGAGGGACAGGGAATCTAAAGCTTTCTTT. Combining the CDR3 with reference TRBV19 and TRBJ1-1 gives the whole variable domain DGGITQSPKYLFRKEGQNVTLSCEQNLNHDAMYWYRQDPGQGLRLIYYSQIVNDFQKGDIAEGYSVSREKKESFPLTVTSAQKNPTAFYLCASARDRESKAFFGQGTRLTVV.

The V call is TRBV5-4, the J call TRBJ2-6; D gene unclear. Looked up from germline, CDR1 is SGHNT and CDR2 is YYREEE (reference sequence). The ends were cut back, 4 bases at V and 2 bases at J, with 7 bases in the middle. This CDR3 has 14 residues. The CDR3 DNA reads TGTGCCAGCAGCACAGAAGCTGGGGCCAACGTCCTGACTTTC. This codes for CASSTEAGANVLTF. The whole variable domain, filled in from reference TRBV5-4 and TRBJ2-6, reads ETGVTQSPTHLIKTRGQQVTLRCSSQSGHNTVSWYQQALGQGPQFIFQYYREEENGRGNFPPRFSGLQFPNYSSELNVNALELDDSALYLCASSTEAGANVLTFGAGSRLTVL.

CDR3 amino acids: CASSVGGQGNSPLHF. The DNA of the CDR3 is TGTGCCAGCAGCGTAGGGGGACAGGGGAATTCACCCCTCCACTTT. The gene calls are TRBV9 and TRBJ1-6; 10 bases fit TRBD1. The CDR3 spans 15 residues. CDR1 is SGDLS, CDR2 YYNGEE, per germline. J was trimmed by 7 bases and V by 0 bases; bases with no gene match: 1. The whole variable domain, remainder taken from reference TRBV9 and TRBJ1-6, is DSGVTQTPKHLITATGQRVTLRCSPRSGDLSVYWYQQSLDQGLQFLIQYYNGEERAKGNILERFSAQQFPDLHSELNLSSLELGDSALYFCASSVGGQGNSPLHFGNGTRLTVT.

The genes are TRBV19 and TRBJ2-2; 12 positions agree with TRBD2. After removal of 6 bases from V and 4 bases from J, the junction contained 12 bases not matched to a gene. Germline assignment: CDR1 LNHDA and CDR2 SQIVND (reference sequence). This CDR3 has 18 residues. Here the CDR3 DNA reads TGTGCCAGTAGGGACCCCCGGACTAGCGGGACTGGCACCGGGGAGCTGTTTTTT. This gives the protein CASRDPRTSGTGTGELFF.

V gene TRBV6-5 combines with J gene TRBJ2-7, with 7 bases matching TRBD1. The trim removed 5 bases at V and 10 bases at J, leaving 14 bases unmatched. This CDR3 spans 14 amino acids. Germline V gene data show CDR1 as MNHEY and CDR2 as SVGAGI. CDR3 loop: CASSPVPQDRVQYF. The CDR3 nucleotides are TGTGCCAGCAGTCCAGTTCCCCAAGACAGGGTACAGTACTTC.

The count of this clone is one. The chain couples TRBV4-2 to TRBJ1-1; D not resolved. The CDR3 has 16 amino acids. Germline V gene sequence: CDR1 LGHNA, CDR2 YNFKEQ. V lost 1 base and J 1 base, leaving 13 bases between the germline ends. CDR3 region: CASSQGPELTNTEAFF. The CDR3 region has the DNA TGTGCCAGCAGCCAAGGGCCGGAGTTAACGAACACTGAAGCTTTCTTT.

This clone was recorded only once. The CDR3 is CASSPDANRANYGYTF. The CDR3, as DNA: TGCGCCAGCAGTCCCGACGCCAATCGGGCTAACTATGGCTACACCTTC. The chain employs TRBV10-2 and TRBJ1-2, with D unresolved. This CDR3 contains 16 residues. Germline V gives CDR1 WSHSY, CDR2 SAAADI. The V end lost 5 bases, the J end lost 0 bases, and 16 bases lay between the germline ends.

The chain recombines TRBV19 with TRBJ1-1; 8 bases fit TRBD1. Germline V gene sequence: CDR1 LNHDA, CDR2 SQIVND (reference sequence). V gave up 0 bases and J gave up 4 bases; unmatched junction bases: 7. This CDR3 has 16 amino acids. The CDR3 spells CASSIDPYRGATEAFF. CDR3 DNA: TGTGCCAGTAGTATAGATCCCTACAGGGGGGCCACTGAAGCTTTCTTT.

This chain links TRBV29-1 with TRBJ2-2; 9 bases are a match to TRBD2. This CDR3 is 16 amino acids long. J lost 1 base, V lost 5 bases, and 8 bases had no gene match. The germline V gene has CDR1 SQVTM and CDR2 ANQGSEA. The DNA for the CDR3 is TGCAGCGTTTGGGGGTCTAGCGGGATGAACACCGGGGAGCTGTTTTTT. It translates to CSVWGSSGMNTGELFF.

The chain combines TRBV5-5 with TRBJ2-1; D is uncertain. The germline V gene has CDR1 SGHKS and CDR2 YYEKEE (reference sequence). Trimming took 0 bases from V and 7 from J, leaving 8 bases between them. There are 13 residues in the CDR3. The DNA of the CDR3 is TGTGCCAGCAGCTTGGTCTCTCGTAATGAGCAGTTCTTC. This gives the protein CASSLVSRNEQFF.

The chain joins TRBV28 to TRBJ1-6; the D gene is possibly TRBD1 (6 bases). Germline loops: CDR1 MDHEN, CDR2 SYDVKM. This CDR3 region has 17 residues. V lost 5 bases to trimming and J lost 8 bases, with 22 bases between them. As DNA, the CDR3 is TGTGCCAGCAGTATGGCACAGGGTTACGGGCTCGATTCACCCCTCCACTTT. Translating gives CASSMAQGYGLDSPLHF.

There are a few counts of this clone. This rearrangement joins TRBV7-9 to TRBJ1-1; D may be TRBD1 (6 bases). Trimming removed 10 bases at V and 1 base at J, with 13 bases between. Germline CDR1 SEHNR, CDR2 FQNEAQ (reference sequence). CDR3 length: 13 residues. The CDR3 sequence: CAIPRQENTEAFF. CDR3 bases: TGTGCCATCCCACGACAGGAGAACACTGAAGCTTTCTTT.

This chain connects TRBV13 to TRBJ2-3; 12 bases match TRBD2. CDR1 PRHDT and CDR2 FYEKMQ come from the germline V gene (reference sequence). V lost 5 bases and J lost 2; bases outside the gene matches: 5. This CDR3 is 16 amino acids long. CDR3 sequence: CASSARLAGATDTQYF. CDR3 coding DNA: TGTGCCAGCAGCGCTCGACTAGCGGGAGCCACAGATACGCAGTATTTT.

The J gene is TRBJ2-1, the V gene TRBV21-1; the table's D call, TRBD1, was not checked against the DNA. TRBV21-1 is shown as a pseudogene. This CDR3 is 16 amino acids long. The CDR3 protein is CASSHHRDSSPNEQFF. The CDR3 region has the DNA TGTGCCAGCAGCCACCACCGGGACAGTTCGCCCAATGAGCAGTTCTTC.

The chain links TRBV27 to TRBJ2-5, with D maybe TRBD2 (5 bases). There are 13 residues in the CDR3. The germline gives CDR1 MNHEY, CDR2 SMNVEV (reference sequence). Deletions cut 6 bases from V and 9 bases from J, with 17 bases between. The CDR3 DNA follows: TGTGCCAGCAGGGAGGACGGATCTAAGTCCCAGTACTTC. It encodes CASREDGSKSQYF.

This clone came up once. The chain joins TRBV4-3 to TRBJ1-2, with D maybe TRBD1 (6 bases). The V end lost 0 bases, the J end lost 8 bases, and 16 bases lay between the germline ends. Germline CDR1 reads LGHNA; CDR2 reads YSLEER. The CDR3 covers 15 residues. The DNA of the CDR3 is TGCGCCAGCAGCCAAGAAAGGGGCAGGGGATTCGGCTACACCTTC. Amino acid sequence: CASSQERGRGFGYTF.

CDR3 coding DNA: TGTGCCAGCAGTCGGCAAGACAGATCCGAAGCTTTCTTT. Amino acid sequence: CASSRQDRSEAFF. The chain combines TRBV6-6 with TRBJ1-1, with D possibly TRBD1 on 5 matching bases. CDR3 size: 13 residues. CDR1 is MNHNY, CDR2 SVGAGI, per germline (reference sequence). V was pared by 5 bases and J by 8 bases, with 15 bases between.

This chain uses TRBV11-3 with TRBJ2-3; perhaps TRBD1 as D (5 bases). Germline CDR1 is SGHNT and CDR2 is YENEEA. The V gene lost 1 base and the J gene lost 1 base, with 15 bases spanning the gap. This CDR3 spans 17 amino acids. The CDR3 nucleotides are TGTGCCAGCAGCTTAGTGATAGTTCTAGGGGGCACAGATACGCAGTATTTT. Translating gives CASSLVIVLGGTDTQYF.

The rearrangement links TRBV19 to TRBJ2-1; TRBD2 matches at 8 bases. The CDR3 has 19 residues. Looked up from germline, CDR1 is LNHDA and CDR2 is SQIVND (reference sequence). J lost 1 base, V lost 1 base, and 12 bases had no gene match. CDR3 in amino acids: CASSIGVGSGIRSYNEQFF. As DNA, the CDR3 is TGTGCCAGTAGTATAGGGGTCGGTAGCGGGATCAGGTCCTACAATGAGCAGTTCTTC.